This T cell receptor beta chain was recorded in a study of shared clonotypes between healthy human individuals (TCRdb year 2020). Turning to the overall study: The cohort included three men and a couple of women between 18 and 49 years of age. For each donor, CD4 naive and CD4 memory were each given three plates, CD8 naive was given two plates, and CD8 memory was given one plate. To increase sequencing depth and limit assay-specific biases, different laboratories used diverse techniques to prepare libraries and sequence TCR repertoires. Each donor's leukapheresis produced roughly between about 0.85 and 10 billion PBMCs. Blood TCR repertoires of a handful of healthy adults were deeply sequenced to estimate repertoire size and the extent of clonotype sharing between individuals. The research as a whole found: Higher generation probabilities were observed for clonotypes shared by all four sorted-subset donors than for non-shared clonotypes. Pairwise subsampling indicated that sequencing depth was expected to affect the degree of clonotype sharing among donors. Estimated clonotype richness was generally larger for naive than for memory subsets. Across a few donors, approximately 5% of naive CD4, around 3.5% of naive CD8, 2.3% of memory CD4, and 0.4% to 0.45% of memory CD8 clonotypes were shared. Incomplete sequencing was indicated by rarefaction of sorted-subset datasets, despite the large sequencing depth. The genetic and exposure-history diversity represented was limited by the small number of donors. Sampling was limited to blood, and TCR repertoires in tissue likely differ from TCR repertoires in blood.

Using the deep immunoSEQ assay, multiplex PCR amplified TCR CDR3 regions from genomic DNA. For each cell subset, the extracted genomic DNA was distributed evenly across all wells of several immunoSEQ 96-well plates, and each plate served as one replicate. For sorted subsets, each replicate PCR was loaded with approximately 190 ng genomic DNA, equivalent to 30,000 or so T cell genomes. Purified libraries were quantified with a Qubit 3.0 fluorometer, sized on a Bioanalyzer 2100, and re-quantified with the KAPA Library Quantification kit. Each immunoSEQ 96-well plate was sequenced on its own single-read 150-cycle Illumina NextSeq 550 flow cell. Per the original workflow: Because the immunoSEQ output held only junctional sequences and lacked quality scores, the filtering could not match the filtering applied to full-length reads. Sequences were annotated with PyIR, a Python wrapper for IgBLAST v1.9, and V/J genes and CDR3 were assigned using IMGT germline references. Reads were filtered out if the reads had weak V/J assignments (E-value above 1e-6), no CDR3, stop codons, out-of-frame junctions, or ambiguous translated residues. A V3J clonotype was defined by an identical inferred V gene, J gene, and CDR3 amino acid sequence. To compute the percentage overlap between repertoires, the number of shared unique clonotypes was divided by the size of the smaller repertoire. Repertoire richness was assessed with RTK rarefaction, the Chao1 estimator, and Recon v2.1 estimates of unobserved clonotypes. OLGA was used to compute generation probabilities for all TCRbeta clonotypes that the gDNA method yielded from several donors. The table comes from immuneACCESS by way of TCRdb, which keeps in-frame sequences with V and J called. Part of the clones is missing from these tables; in studies checked, under half for an unresolved V gene and the rest for unknown reasons. V, J and clone size were drawn from that table, and D and trimming were deduced from the DNA. Here the sample has about 1 million clones; 75% to 85% occur a single time. The ten largest make up approximately 0.52% of the sample.

CDR1 and CDR2 are read off the germline V gene as SGDLS and YYNGEE. Including cysteine and phenylalanine, the CDR3 has 16 amino acids. CDR3 DNA is the only sequence kept; it has 48 bases, read in frame from the first base. Ends trimmed: V by 2 bases, J by 6 bases; bases unmatched to a gene: 12. Donors were healthy HIV-negative adults with no recently reported acute infections or vaccinations. Only Caucasian adults living in Nashville, Tennessee, USA were represented among the donors. CD4+ T cells were enriched by magnetic negative selection, after which naive cells were positively selected on CD45RA and the negative fraction was taken as the memory subset. After blood collection by leukapheresis, PBMCs were isolated using Ficoll-Histopaque density gradient centrifugation and then cryopreserved in the vapor phase of liquid nitrogen. Analytical flow cytometry was used to check the purity and quantity of every magnetically sorted T cell population. Each sorted fraction had its genomic DNA isolated and then quantified by UV absorbance on a Nanodrop 2000c.

Worth noting for this clone: Its target antigen remains unknown. Nothing much larger sits one base from this clone, and base qualities are not available.

The chain couples TRBV9 to TRBJ2-7, with 9 junctional bases fitting TRBD2. The specimen sequenced was memory CD4+ T cells from PBMCs. The cell subset or site label of this sample denotes: CD45RA-negative fraction. The sequence came from a young man in good health. Some clones in this sample may be carry-over from other donors' samples. Here the CDR3 is given as CASSVLGAGAGGEQYF. The DNA reads as follows: TGTGCCAGCAGCGTCCTCGGAGCGGGAGCGGGGGGCGAGCAGTACTTC.